The 2 T cell receptor beta chains reported below all come from one sample, sequenced in a study of blood T cell repertoires in COVID-19. TCRdb keeps only in-frame clones here, not all; method: immunoSEQ multiplex PCR. The data contain roughly 250,000 clones, about 83% of them seen just once; the ten biggest clones take up more than 5.5%. Sequenced sample: peripheral blood. The receptors derive from a human donor in a cohort sampled during active COVID-19.

The gene calls are TRBV18 and TRBJ1-6; 7 bases are a match to TRBD1. This CDR3 has 15 residues. In germline, CDR1 is KGHSH, CDR2 LQKENI. The ends lost 3 bases at V and 11 bases at J; junction bases unmatched: 10. In DNA, the CDR3 is TGTGCCAGCTCACCTTCTGGACAGGCGTCAACACCCCTCCACTTT. Translating it yields CASSPSGQASTPLHF.

V gene TRBV5-1 combines with J gene TRBJ2-3, with D unclear. CDR1 is SGHRS and CDR2 is YFSETQ in the germline V gene. V lost 0 bases and J lost 3, with 8 bases in between. CDR3 size: 14 residues. This CDR3 reads CASSLGQATDTQYF. The CDR3 region has the DNA TGCGCCAGCAGCTTGGGTCAGGCAACAGATACGCAGTATTTT.